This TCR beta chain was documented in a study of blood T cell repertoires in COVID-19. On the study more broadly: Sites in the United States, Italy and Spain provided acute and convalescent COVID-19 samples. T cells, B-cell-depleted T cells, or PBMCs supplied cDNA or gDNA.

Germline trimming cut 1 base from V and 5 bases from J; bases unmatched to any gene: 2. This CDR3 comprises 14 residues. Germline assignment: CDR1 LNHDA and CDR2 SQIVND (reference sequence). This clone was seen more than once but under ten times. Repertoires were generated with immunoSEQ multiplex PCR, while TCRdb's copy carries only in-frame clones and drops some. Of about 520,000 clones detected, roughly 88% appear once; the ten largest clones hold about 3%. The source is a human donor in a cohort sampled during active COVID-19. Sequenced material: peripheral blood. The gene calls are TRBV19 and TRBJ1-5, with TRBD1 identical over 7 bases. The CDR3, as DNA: TGTGCCAGTAGTATAGGCGACAGGGATCAGCCCCAGCATTTT. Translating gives CASSIGDRDQPQHF.